This entry lists 8 T cell receptor beta chains sequenced from one sample in a study of T cell responses to AZD1222 COVID-19 vaccine. Sequenced by immunoSEQ multiplex PCR; TCRdb stores in-frame clones only, minus some. This table has about 120,000 clones, 80% to 90% appearing once. The source was peripheral blood, collected on day 0 of AZD1222 vaccination. The source is an adult in good health.

The CDR3 sequence: CATAGLDKNIQYF. CDR3 DNA: TGTGCCACCGCGGGACTAGACAAAAACATTCAGTACTTC. V usage is TRBV24-1 and J usage is TRBJ2-4; 8 nucleotides align to TRBD2. After removal of 9 bases from V and 3 bases from J, the junction contained 3 bases not matched to a gene. CDR1 KGHDR and CDR2 SFDVKD come from the germline V gene. CDR3 size: 13 residues.

This clone has a single count. The gene calls are TRBV5-1 and TRBJ1-2; a possible D gene is TRBD1 (6 bases). Per the germline V gene, CDR1 is SGHRS and CDR2 is YFSETQ. This CDR3 region has 14 residues. The germline V and J ends were trimmed by 2 bases and 4 bases, with 12 bases remaining between them. CDR3 sequence reads: CASSFEGVSYGYTF. For the CDR3, the DNA is TGCGCCAGCAGCTTTGAGGGGGTTAGCTATGGCTACACCTTC.

This rearrangement joins TRBV7-2 to TRBJ2-1; 10 nucleotides agree with TRBD1. CDR1 SGHTA and CDR2 FQGNSA come from the germline V gene. The V and J ends lost 3 bases and 9 bases, in that order; junction bases with no gene match: 8. The CDR3 runs 15 residues. CDR3 sequence: CASSFRQGAQVEQFF. For the CDR3, the DNA is TGTGCCAGCAGCTTTAGACAGGGGGCGCAGGTTGAGCAGTTCTTC.

The V and J genes are TRBV27 and TRBJ2-7, with D possibly being TRBD2 (5 bases). V lost 5 bases, J lost 2 bases, and 10 bases lay in between. CDR3 size: 13 residues. From germline, CDR1 is MNHEY and CDR2 SMNVEV (reference sequence). CDR3 region: CASSPRGPYEQYF. As DNA, the CDR3 is TGTGCCAGCAGTCCCCGGGGTCCCTACGAGCAGTACTTC.

Remarks on this clone: Other DNA variants within this sample encode the same CDR3. V is TRBV12-3 or TRBV12-4 and J is TRBJ2-7; D is unclear. The CDR3 totals 13 residues. V was trimmed by 1 base and J by 1 base, leaving 5 bases between them. CDR3 loop: CASSLGQSYEQYF. The CDR3 bases are TGTGCCAGCAGTTTAGGGCAGTCCTACGAGCAGTACTTC.

This sequence joins TRBV6-2 or TRBV6-3 and TRBJ2-1, with TRBD2 matching over 9 bases. The V segment lost 4 bases and the J segment 9 bases; nucleotides outside the gene matches: 13. The CDR3 sequence is 16 residues long. Germline lookup yields CDR1 MNHEY and CDR2 SVGEGT. CDR3 in DNA: TGTGCCAGCAGTTCCTTACGTGGGACTAGCTATTTTGAGCAGTTCTTC. It is translated as CASSSLRGTSYFEQFF.

This clone was seen just once. The chain recombines TRBV4-1 with TRBJ1-4; a weak D match, TRBD1 (6 bases). The CDR3 totals 14 residues. Germline assignment: CDR1 MGHRA and CDR2 YSYEKL. The germline V and J ends were trimmed by 1 base and 3 bases, with 6 bases remaining between them. The CDR3 DNA follows: TGCGCCAGCAGCCAAGGGACAGCTAATGAAAAACTGTTTTTT. Its translation: CASSQGTANEKLFF.

The J gene is TRBJ2-1, the V gene TRBV5-1, with TRBD2 as a possible D gene (6 bases). This CDR3 is built from 16 residues. Germline CDR1 SGHRS, CDR2 YFSETQ. The V end was cut by 6 bases, the J end by 0 bases, with 16 bases between. CDR3 sequence (DNA): TGCGCCAGCACCCCCTTTGCGGGAAGCTCCTACAATGAGCAGTTCTTC. Residues: CASTPFAGSSYNEQFF.